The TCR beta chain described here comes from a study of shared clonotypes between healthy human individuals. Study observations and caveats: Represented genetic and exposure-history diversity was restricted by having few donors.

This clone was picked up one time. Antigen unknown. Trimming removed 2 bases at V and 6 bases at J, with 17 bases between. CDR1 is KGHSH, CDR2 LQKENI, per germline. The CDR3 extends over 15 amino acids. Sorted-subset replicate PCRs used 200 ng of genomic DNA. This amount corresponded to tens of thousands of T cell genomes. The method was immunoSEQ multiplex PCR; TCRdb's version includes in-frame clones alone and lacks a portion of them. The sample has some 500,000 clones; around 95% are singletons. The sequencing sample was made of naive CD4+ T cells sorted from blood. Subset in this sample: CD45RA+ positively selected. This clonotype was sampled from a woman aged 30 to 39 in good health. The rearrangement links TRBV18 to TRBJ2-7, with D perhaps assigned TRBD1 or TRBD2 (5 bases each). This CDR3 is CASSPRDPKTSEQYF. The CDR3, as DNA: TGTGCCAGCTCACCAAGGGACCCCAAGACATCCGAGCAGTACTTC.